This passage covers 16 T cell receptor beta chains from one sample sequenced in a study of blood T cells in healthy people across ages. Next came a second PCR, run for about 6 to 11 cycles, which used a sample-barcoded 5' primer along with a J-beta primer mix. TCRdb reanalysed the 5' RACE reads using MiXCR and keeps one entry per CDR3 protein. This sample has over a million distinct CDR3 sequences, with approximately 59% found just once. Sequenced sample: blood. All receptors derive from a man aged 18 to 29 in good health.

There are a few counts of this clonotype. The chain combines TRBV11-2 with TRBJ1-1; D remains unclear. This CDR3 spans 11 amino acids. Per the germline V gene, CDR1 is SGHAT and CDR2 is FQNNGV. The germline V and J ends were trimmed by 2 bases and 8 bases, with 6 bases remaining between them. CDR3 loop: CASSLMAEAFF. The CDR3 DNA follows: TGTGCCAGCAGCTTAATGGCGGAAGCTTTCTTT.

The chain joins TRBV5-1 to TRBJ2-1, with D tentatively TRBD2 (7 bases). Germline lookup yields CDR1 SGHRS and CDR2 YFSETQ. This CDR3 region has 15 residues. V shed 6 bases and J shed 7 bases, with 20 bases lying between them. In DNA, the CDR3 is TGCGCCAGCACCTGGGTGGGGGGGCCGCAAAATGAGCAGTTCTTC. Protein product: CASTWVGGPQNEQFF.

The gene calls are TRBV27 and TRBJ2-1; D ambiguous. The CDR3 length is 14 residues. The V gene lost 1 base and the J gene lost 5 bases, with 9 bases spanning the gap. Germline loops: CDR1 MNHEY, CDR2 SMNVEV (reference sequence). CDR3 loop: CASSLWEFNNEQFF. In DNA, the CDR3 is TGTGCCAGCAGTTTATGGGAATTCAACAATGAGCAGTTCTTC.

In its sample, this clonotype was seen a few times. The gene calls are TRBV27 and TRBJ2-2; D uncertain. The CDR3 runs 17 residues. Germline lookup yields CDR1 MNHEY and CDR2 SMNVEV (reference sequence). Trimming pared 0 bases from V and 2 bases from J, leaving 13 bases between. CDR3 in DNA: TGTGCCAGCAGTTTATCGACCCCTACAGTTAACACCGGGGAGCTGTTTTTT. It codes for CASSLSTPTVNTGELFF.

This clonotype has only a few counts. V gene TRBV29-1 combines with J gene TRBJ2-3; D may match TRBD1 or TRBD2 (5 bases each). The V and J ends lost 4 bases and 1 base respectively, with 9 bases between them. The CDR3 has 13 amino acids. Germline-derived CDR1 and CDR2 are SQVTM and ANQGSEA. The CDR3 DNA follows: TGCAGCGTTGTTATGGGGGGCACAGATACGCAGTATTTT. Its translation is CSVVMGGTDTQYF.

The gene calls are TRBV6-5 and TRBJ2-7; D gene unclear. CDR3 length: 12 residues. V was cut by 5 bases and J by 7 bases, with 12 bases left in between. Per germline, CDR1 MNHEY and CDR2 SVGAGI. DNA for the CDR3: TGTGCCAGCAGTCCCTCCTCTTTGGAGCAGTACTTC. It codes for CASSPSSLEQYF.

J is TRBJ1-5 and V is TRBV4-1; D unclear. Looked up from germline, CDR1 is MGHRA and CDR2 is YSYEKL. This CDR3 is built from 14 residues. V was cut by 6 bases and J by 0 bases, with 9 bases left in between. CDR3 DNA sequence: TGCGCCAGCAGTGCAGGCTATAGCAATCAGCCCCAGCATTTT. Its protein product is CASSAGYSNQPQHF.

The chain is built from TRBV12-3 or TRBV12-4 and TRBJ2-5; 7 nucleotides align to TRBD1. The CDR3 runs to 11 residues. V was pared by 6 bases and J by 12 bases, with 7 bases of the junction left unmatched. The CDR3 sequence: CASSIQGSEYF. The CDR3 DNA reads TGTGCCAGCAGCATACAGGGGAGCGAGTACTTC.

This clonotype was observed a handful of times. The chain recombines TRBV4-2 with TRBJ2-1; D possibly corresponds to TRBD2 (6 bases). This CDR3 is built from 13 residues. V was shortened by 1 base and J by 12 bases, with 13 bases between the two germline ends. Germline V gives CDR1 LGHNA, CDR2 YNFKEQ. The CDR3: CASSQGGDLGQFF. The CDR3 DNA reads TGTGCCAGCAGCCAAGGGGGGGATTTGGGGCAGTTCTTC.

The chain couples TRBV4-2 to TRBJ2-1; D may be TRBD1 or TRBD2 (5 bases each). The CDR3 spans 16 residues. Germline V CDR1 and CDR2: LGHNA, YNFKEQ. V gave up 1 base and J gave up 10 bases, with 20 bases separating them. The CDR3 sequence is CASSQVVSSGPLEQFF. CDR3 DNA sequence: TGTGCCAGCAGCCAAGTAGTGTCTTCGGGACCCCTAGAGCAGTTCTTC.

The chain combines TRBV5-1 with TRBJ2-7, with 15 bases fitting TRBD2. Germline assignment: CDR1 SGHRS and CDR2 YFSETQ. J was trimmed by 2 bases and V by 1 base; bases with no gene match: 7. This CDR3 region has 18 residues. As DNA, the CDR3 is TGCGCCAGCAGCTTGATCGGGACTAGCGGGGGGCTTACCTACGAGCAGTACTTC. It specifies CASSLIGTSGGLTYEQYF. The whole variable domain, filled in from reference TRBV5-1 and TRBJ2-7, reads KAGVTQTPRYLIKTRGQQVTLSCSPISGHRSVSWYQQTPGQGLQFLFEYFSETQRNKGNFPGRFSGRQFSNSRSEMNVSTLELGDSALYLCASSLIGTSGGLTYEQYFGPGTRLTVT.

This clonotype has more than one count but fewer than ten. The chain links TRBV29-1 to TRBJ2-3; 8 bases align to TRBD2. The germline V gene has CDR1 SQVTM and CDR2 ANQGSEA. This CDR3 has 14 residues. J gave up 6 bases and V 4 bases, and 9 bases lay outside the gene matches. The CDR3 loop reads CSVARRGVLDTQYF. The CDR3 bases are TGCAGCGTTGCTAGGCGGGGGGTCCTCGATACGCAGTATTTT.

This clonotype showed up just a few times. This chain connects TRBV20-1 to TRBJ2-4; TRBD2 matches 7 bases. The CDR3 loop spans 18 amino acids. Trimming at V came to 0 bases and at J to 0 bases, leaving 11 bases not matched to a gene. CDR1 and CDR2 (germline): DFQATT, SNEGSKA (reference sequence). This CDR3 reads CSARDRAGAYLAKNIQYF. The CDR3 DNA is TGCAGTGCTAGAGATCGGGCGGGAGCCTATCTAGCCAAAAACATTCAGTACTTC.

CDR3 coding DNA: TGTGCCAGCAACCAGGACAGGGGGTTTAATGAGCAGTTCTTC. Translated: CASNQDRGFNEQFF. V usage is TRBV6-1 and J usage is TRBJ2-1; 10 positions match TRBD1. Germline V CDR1 and CDR2: MNHNS, SASEGT. Trimming removed 7 bases from V and 7 bases from J; junction bases left unmatched: 7. CDR3 length equals 14 residues.

The rearrangement uses TRBV20-1 and TRBJ1-1; TRBD1 is a possible D gene (6 bases). Germline CDR1 DFQATT, CDR2 SNEGSKA (reference sequence). The CDR3 runs to 14 residues. V was pared by 3 bases and J by 4 bases, with 15 bases between. The CDR3 bases are TGCAGTGCTAGCCTTACAGGGCTCACCACTGAAGCTTTCTTT. Encoded protein: CSASLTGLTTEAFF.

This chain links TRBV20-1 with TRBJ1-2; TRBD1 is a possible D gene (5 bases). Trimming took 3 bases from V and 3 from J, leaving 17 bases between them. Germline lookup yields CDR1 DFQATT and CDR2 SNEGSKA (reference sequence). The CDR3 is made up of 15 amino acids. CDR3 residues: CSARRGTGPDYGYTF. As DNA, the CDR3 is TGCAGTGCTAGGCGGGGGACGGGACCGGACTATGGCTACACCTTC.